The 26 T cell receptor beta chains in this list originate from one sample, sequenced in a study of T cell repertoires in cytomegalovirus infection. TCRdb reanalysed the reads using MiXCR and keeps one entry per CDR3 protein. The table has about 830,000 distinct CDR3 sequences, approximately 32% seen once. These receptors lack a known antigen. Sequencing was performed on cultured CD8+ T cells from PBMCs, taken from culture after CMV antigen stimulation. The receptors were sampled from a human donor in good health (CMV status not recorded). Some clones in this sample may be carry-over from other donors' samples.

This CDR3 is CASSFFGRAYEQYV. For the CDR3, the DNA is TGTGCCAGCAGTTTTTTTGGCCGGGCCTACGAGCAGTACGTC. The chain joins TRBV28 to TRBJ2-7; no definite D call. Germline lookup yields CDR1 MDHEN and CDR2 SYDVKM. The V gene lost 3 bases and the J gene lost 2 bases, with 11 bases spanning the gap. The CDR3 is 14 residues long.

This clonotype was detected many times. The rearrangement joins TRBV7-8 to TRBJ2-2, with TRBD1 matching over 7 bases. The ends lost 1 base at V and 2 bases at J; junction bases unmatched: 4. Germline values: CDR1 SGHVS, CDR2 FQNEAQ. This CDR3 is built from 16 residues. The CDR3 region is CASSLDSGGNTGELFF. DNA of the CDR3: TGTGCCAGCAGCTTAGATTCAGGGGGAAACACCGGGGAGCTGTTTTTT.

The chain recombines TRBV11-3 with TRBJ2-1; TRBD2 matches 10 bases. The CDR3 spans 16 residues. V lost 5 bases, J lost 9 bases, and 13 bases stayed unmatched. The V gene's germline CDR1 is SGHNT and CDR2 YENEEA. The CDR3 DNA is TGTGCCAGCAGCCCCGCGAGAGCGGGGGGGCTCAGTGAGCAGTTCTTC. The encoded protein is CASSPARAGGLSEQFF.

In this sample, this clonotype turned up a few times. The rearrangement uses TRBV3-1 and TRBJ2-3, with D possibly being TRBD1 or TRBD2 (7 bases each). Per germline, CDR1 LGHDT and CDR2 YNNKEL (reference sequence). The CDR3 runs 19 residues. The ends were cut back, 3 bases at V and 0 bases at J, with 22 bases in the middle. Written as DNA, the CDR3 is TGTGCCAGCAGCCAGTCTGACCAGGGGGGGATGTCTAGCACAGATACGCAGTATTTT. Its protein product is CASSQSDQGGMSSTDTQYF.

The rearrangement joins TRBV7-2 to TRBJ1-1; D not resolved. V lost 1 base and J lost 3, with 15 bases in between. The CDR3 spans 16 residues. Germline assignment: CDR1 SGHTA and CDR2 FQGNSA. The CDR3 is CASSLGAWVLDTEAFF. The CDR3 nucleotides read TGTGCCAGCAGCTTAGGGGCCTGGGTGTTGGACACTGAAGCTTTCTTT.

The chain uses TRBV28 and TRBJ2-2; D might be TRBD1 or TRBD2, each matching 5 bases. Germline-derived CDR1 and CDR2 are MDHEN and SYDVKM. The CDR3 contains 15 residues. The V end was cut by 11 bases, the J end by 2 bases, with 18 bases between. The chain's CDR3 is CAGSDGTANTGELFF. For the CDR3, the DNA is TGTGCCGGTTCGGACGGGACGGCAAACACCGGGGAGCTGTTTTTT.

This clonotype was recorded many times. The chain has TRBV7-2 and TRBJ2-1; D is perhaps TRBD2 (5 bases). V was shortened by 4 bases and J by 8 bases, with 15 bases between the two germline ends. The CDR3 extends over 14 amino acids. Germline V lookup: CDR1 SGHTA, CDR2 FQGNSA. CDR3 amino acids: CASSSPDSGDEQFF. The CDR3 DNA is TGTGCCAGCAGCTCTCCGGACTCTGGAGATGAGCAGTTCTTC.

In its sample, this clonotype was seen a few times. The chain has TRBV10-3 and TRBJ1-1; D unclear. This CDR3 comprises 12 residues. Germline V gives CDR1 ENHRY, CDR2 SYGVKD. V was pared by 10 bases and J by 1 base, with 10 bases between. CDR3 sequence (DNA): TGTGCCACCCCCCGACCGAACACTGAAGCTTTCTTT. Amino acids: CATPRPNTEAFF.

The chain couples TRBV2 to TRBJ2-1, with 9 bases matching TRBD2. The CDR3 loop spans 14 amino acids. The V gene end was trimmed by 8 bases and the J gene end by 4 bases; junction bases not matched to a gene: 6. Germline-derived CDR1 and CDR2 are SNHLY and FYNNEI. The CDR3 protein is CASLRGGRYNEQFF. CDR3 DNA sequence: TGTGCCAGCCTGCGGGGGGGGCGATACAATGAGCAGTTCTTC.

The CDR3 region has the DNA TGTGCCAGCAGCTCTACAGGGATAGATACGCAGTATTTT. Protein sequence: CASSSTGIDTQYF. V is TRBV12-3 or TRBV12-4 and J is TRBJ2-3, with D perhaps TRBD1 (6 bases). This CDR3 spans 13 amino acids. Between the trimmed V and J ends, which lost 6 bases and 5 bases, there was a span of 12 bases.

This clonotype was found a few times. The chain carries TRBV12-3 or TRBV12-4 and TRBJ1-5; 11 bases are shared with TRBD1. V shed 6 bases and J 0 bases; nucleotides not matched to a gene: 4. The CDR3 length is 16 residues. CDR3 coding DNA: TGTGCCAGCAGGCGGGGGACAGGGGGTAGCAATCAGCCCCAGCATTTT. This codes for CASRRGTGGSNQPQHF.

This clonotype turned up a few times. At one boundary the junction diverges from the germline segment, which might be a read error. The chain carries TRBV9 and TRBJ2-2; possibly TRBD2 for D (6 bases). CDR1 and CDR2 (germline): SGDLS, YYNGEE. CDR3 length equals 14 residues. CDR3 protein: CASSANGVTGEVFF. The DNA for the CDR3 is TGTGCCAGCAGCGCAAACGGGGTGACCGGGGAGGTGTTTTTT.

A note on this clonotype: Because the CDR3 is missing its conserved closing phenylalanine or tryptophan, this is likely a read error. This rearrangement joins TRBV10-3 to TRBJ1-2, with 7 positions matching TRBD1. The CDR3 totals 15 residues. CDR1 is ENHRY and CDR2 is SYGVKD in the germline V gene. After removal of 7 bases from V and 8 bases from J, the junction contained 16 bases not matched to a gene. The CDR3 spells CAIMFQTGRHRGYTY. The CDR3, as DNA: TGTGCCATCATGTTCCAGACAGGGAGACATCGAGGCTACACCTAC.

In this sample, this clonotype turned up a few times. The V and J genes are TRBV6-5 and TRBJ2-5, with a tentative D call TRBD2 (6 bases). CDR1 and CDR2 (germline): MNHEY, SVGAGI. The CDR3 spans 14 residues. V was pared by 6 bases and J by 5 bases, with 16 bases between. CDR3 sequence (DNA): TGTGCCAGCAGGGGACTGGGACCCTTGGAGACCCAGTACTTC. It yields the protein CASRGLGPLETQYF.

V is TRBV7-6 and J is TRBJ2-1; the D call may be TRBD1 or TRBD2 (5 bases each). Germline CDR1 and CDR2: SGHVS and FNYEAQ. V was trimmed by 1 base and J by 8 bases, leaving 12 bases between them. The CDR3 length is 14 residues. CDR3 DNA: TGTGCCAGCAGCTTAGAAACCGGGGCTGATGAGCAGTTCTTC. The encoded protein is CASSLETGADEQFF.

The CDR3 region is CASSTLPGQGSGELFF. The CDR3 nucleotides are TGTGCCAGCAGCACACTTCCGGGACAGGGTTCCGGGGAGCTGTTTTTT. The chain is built from TRBV5-6 and TRBJ2-2; 9 bases align to TRBD1. The CDR3 has 16 amino acids. CDR1 and CDR2 (germline): SGHDT, YYEEEE. V was clipped by 4 bases and J by 6 bases; unmatched bases: 10. The entire variable domain, with the rest obtained from reference TRBV5-6 and TRBJ2-2, is as follows: DAGVTQSPTHLIKTRGQQVTLRCSPKSGHDTVSWYQQALGQGPQFIFQYYEEEERQRGNFPDRFSGHQFPNYSSELNVNALLLGDSALYLCASSTLPGQGSGELFFGEGSRLTVL.

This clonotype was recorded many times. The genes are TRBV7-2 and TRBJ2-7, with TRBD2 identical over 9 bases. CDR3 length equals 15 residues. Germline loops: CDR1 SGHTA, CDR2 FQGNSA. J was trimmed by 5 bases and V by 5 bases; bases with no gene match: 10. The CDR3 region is CASSPLAGSVHEQYV. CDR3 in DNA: TGTGCCAGCAGCCCCCTAGCGGGGAGTGTCCACGAGCAGTACGTC.

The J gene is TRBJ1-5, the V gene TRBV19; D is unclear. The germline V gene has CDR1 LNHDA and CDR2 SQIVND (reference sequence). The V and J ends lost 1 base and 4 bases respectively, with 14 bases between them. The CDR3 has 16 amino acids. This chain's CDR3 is CASSIAADARNQPQHF. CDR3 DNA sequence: TGTGCCAGTAGTATAGCGGCAGACGCGCGTAATCAGCCCCAGCATTTT.

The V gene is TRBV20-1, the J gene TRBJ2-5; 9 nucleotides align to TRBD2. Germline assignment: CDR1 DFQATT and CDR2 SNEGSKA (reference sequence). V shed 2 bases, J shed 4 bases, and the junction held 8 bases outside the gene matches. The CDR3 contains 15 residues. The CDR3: CSARKGLASSETQYF. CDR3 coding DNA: TGCAGTGCTAGAAAGGGACTAGCTTCGTCAGAGACCCAGTACTTC.

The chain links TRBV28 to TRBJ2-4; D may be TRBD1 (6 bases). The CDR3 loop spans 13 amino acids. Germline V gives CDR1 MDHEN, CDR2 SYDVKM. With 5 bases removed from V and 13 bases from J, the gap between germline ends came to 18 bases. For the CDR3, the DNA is TGTGCCAGCAGTCTTCGGACAGCCGCTGACCAGTACTTC. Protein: CASSLRTAADQYF. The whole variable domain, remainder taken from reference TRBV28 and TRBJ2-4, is DVKVTQSSRYLVKRTGEKVFLECVQDMDHENMFWYRQDPGLGLRLIYFSYDVKMKEKGDIPEGYSVSREKKERFSLILESASTNQTSMYLCASSLRTAADQYFGAGTRLSVL.

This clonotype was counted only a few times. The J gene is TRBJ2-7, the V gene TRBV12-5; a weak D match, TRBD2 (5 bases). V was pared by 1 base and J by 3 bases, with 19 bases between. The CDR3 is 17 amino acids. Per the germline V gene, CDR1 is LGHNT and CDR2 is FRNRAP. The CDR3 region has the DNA TGTGCTAGTGGTTTGGCCCGATACGATTCGGGAATCTACGAGCAGTACTTC. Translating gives CASGLARYDSGIYEQYF.

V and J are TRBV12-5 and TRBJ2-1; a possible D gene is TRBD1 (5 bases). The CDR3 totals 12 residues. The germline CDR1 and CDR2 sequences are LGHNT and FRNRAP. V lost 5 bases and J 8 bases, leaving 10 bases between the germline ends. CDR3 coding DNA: TGTGCTAGTGGTCGCGACAGCCATGAGCAGTTCTTC. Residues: CASGRDSHEQFF. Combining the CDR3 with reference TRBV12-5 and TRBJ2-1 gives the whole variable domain DARVTQTPRHKVTEMGQEVTMRCQPILGHNTVFWYRQTMMQGLELLAYFRNRAPLDDSGMPKDRFSAEMPDATLATLKIQPSEPRDSAVYFCASGRDSHEQFFGPGTRLTVL.

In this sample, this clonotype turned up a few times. The CDR3 reads CASSRLTGTGSSYEQYF. In DNA form, the CDR3 reads TGTGCCAGCAGTCGACTCACCGGGACAGGGAGCTCCTACGAGCAGTACTTC. The chain carries TRBV12-3 or TRBV12-4 and TRBJ2-7; TRBD1 aligns across 9 bases. J gave up 0 bases and V 5 bases, and 11 bases lay outside the gene matches. The CDR3 is 17 residues long.

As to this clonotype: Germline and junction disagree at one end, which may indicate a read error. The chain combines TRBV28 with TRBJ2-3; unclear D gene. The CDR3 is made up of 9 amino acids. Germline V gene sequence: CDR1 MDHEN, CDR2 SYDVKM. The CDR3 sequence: CASSYGPDF. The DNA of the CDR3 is TGTGCCAGCAGTTATGGCCCAGATTTT.

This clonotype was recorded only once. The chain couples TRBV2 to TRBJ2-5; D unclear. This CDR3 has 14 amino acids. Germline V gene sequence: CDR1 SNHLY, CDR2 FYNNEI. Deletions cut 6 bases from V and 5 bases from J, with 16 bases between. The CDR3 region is CASRGAEWKETQYF. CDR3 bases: TGTGCCAGCAGGGGCGCGGAATGGAAGGAGACCCAGTACTTC.

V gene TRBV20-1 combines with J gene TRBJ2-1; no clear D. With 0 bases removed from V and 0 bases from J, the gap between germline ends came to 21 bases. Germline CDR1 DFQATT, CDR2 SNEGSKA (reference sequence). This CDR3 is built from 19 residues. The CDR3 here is CSARDRSGDVFSSYNEQFF. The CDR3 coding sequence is TGCAGTGCTAGAGATAGGTCGGGCGATGTATTTAGCTCCTACAATGAGCAGTTCTTC.